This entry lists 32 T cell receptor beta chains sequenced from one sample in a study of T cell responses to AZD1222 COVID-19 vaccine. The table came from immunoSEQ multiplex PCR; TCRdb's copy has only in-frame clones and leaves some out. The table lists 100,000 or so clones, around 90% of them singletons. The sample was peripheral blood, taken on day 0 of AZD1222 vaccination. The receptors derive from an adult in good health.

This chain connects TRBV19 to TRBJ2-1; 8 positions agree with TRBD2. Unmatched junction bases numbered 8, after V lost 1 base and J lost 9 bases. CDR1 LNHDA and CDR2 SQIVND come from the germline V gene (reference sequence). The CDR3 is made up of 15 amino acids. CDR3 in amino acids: CASSIVAGRAAEQFF. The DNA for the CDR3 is TGTGCCAGTAGTATAGTGGCCGGGAGGGCTGCTGAGCAGTTCTTC.

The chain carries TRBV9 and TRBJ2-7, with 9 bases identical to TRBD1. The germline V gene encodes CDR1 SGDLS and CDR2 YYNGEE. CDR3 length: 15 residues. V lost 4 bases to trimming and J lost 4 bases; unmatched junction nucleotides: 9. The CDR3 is CASSPQGQGQYEQYF. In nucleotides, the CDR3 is TGTGCCAGCAGCCCGCAGGGACAGGGCCAGTACGAGCAGTACTTC. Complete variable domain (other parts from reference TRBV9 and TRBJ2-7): DSGVTQTPKHLITATGQRVTLRCSPRSGDLSVYWYQQSLDQGLQFLIQYYNGEERAKGNILERFSAQQFPDLHSELNLSSLELGDSALYFCASSPQGQGQYEQYFGPGTRLTVT.

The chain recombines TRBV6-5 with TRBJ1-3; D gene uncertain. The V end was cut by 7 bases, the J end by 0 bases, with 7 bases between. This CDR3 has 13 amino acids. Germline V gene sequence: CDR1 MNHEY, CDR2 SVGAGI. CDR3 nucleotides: TGTGCCAGCACGCGGCCCTCTGGAAACACCATATATTTT. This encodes CASTRPSGNTIYF.

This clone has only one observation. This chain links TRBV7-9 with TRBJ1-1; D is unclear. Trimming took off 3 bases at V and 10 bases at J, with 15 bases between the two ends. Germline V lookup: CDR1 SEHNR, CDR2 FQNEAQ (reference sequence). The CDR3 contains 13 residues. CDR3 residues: CASSFSGPVGAFF. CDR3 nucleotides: TGTGCCAGCAGCTTTTCAGGCCCGGTCGGAGCTTTCTTT.

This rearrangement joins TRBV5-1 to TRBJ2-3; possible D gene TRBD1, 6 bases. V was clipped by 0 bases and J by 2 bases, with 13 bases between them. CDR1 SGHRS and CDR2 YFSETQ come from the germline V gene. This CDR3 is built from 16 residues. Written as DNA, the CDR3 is TGCGCCAGCAGCTTGGCAGCACAGGGAAACACAGATACGCAGTATTTT. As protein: CASSLAAQGNTDTQYF.

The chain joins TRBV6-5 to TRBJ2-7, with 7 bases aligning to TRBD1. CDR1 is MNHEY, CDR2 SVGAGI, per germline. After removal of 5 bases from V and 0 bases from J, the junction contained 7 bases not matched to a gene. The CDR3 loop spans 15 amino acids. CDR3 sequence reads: CASSRDRVSSYEQYF. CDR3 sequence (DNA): TGTGCCAGCAGTCGAGACAGGGTCAGCTCCTACGAGCAGTACTTC.

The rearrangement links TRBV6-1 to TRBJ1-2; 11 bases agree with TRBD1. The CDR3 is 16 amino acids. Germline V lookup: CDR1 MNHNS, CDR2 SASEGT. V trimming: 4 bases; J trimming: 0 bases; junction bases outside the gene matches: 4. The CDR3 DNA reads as TGTGCCAGCAGTGTAAGGGACAGGGGGACTAACTATGGCTACACCTTC. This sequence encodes CASSVRDRGTNYGYTF.

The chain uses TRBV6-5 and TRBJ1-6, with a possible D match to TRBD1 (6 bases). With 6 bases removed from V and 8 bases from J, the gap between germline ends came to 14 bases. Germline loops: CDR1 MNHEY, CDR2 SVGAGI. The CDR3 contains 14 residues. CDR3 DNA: TGTGCCAGCAGGCCCAGGGGACATTATTCACCCCTCCACTTT. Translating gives CASRPRGHYSPLHF.

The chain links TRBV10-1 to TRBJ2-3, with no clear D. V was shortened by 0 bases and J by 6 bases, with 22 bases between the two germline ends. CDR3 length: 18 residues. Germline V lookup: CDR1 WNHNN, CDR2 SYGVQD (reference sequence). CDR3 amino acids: CASSESRSARVVFDTQYF. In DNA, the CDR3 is TGCGCCAGCAGTGAGTCGAGGTCAGCGAGAGTAGTTTTTGATACGCAGTATTTT.

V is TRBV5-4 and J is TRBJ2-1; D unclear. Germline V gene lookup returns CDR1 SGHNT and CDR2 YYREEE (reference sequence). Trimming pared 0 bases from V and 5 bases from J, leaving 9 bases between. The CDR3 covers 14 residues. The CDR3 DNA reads TGTGCCAGCAGCTTGGATGTTGCTGACAATGAGCAGTTCTTC. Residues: CASSLDVADNEQFF.

The CDR3 region is CASSPRTGSYEQYF. In DNA, the CDR3 is TGTGCCAGTAGTCCGCGGACAGGGTCCTACGAGCAGTACTTC. This chain links TRBV19 with TRBJ2-7; the match to TRBD1 covers 8 bases. Germline V gives CDR1 LNHDA, CDR2 SQIVND (reference sequence). Trimming cost V 5 bases and J 1 base; bases outside gene matches: 4. The CDR3 extends over 14 amino acids.

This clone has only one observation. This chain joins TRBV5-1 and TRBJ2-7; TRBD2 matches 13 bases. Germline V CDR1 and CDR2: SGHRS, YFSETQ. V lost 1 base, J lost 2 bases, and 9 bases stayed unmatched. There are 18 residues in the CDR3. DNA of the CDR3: TGCGCCAGCAGCTTGCAGGCCCTCGGGACTAGCGGGACCTACGAGCAGTACTTC. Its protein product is CASSLQALGTSGTYEQYF.

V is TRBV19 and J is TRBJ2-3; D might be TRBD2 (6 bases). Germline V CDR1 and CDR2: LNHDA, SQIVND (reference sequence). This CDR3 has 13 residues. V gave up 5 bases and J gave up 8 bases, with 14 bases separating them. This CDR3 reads CASSPQGLITQYF. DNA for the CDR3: TGTGCCAGTAGTCCGCAGGGACTTATTACGCAGTATTTT.

The CDR3 here is CAWGRAGASYEQYF. Here the CDR3 DNA reads TGTGCCTGGGGGAGGGCAGGGGCCTCCTACGAGCAGTACTTC. The genes are TRBV30 and TRBJ2-7; TRBD2 might be the D (7 bases). Germline CDR1 GTSNPN, CDR2 SVGIG (reference sequence). The CDR3 has 14 residues. V was shortened by 5 bases and J by 0 bases, with 14 bases between the two germline ends.

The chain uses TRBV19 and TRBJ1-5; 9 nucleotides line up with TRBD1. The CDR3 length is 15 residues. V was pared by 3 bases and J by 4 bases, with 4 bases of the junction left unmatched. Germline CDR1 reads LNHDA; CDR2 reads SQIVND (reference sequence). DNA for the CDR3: TGTGCCAGTAGTATGCGGGACAGGGAGAATCAGCCCCAGCATTTT. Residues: CASSMRDRENQPQHF.

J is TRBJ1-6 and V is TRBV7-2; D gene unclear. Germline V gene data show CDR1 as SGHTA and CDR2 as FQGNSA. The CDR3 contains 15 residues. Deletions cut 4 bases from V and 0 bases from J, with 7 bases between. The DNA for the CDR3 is TGTGCCAGCAGCTACCCGGCCTCCTATAATTCACCCCTCCACTTT. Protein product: CASSYPASYNSPLHF.

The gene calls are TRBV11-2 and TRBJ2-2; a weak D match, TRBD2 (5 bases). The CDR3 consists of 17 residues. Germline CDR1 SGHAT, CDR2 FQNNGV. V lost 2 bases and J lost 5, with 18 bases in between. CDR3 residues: CASSLFTGSLGTGELFF. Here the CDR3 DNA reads TGTGCCAGCAGCTTATTTACGGGGAGCCTTGGGACCGGGGAGCTGTTTTTT. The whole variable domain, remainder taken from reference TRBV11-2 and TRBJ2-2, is EAGVAQSPRYKIIEKRQSVAFWCNPISGHATLYWYQQILGQGPKLLIQFQNNGVVDDSQLPKDRFSAERLKGVDSTLKIQPAKLEDSAVYLCASSLFTGSLGTGELFFGEGSRLTVL.

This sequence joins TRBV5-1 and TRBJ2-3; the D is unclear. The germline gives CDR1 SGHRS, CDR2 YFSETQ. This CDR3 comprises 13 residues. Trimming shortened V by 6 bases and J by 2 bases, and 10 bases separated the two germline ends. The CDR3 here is CASTDGDTDTQYF. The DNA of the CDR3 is TGCGCCAGCACGGACGGTGACACAGATACGCAGTATTTT.

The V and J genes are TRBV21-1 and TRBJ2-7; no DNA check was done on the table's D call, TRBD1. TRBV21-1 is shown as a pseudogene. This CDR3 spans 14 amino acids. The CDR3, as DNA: TGTGCCAGCAGCAGACAGGACGGTACCTACGAGCAGTACTTC. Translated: CASSRQDGTYEQYF.

The CDR3 reads CASCGGDSGSYEQYF. The CDR3 coding sequence is TGTGCCAGCTGCGGAGGGGACAGTGGCTCCTACGAGCAGTACTTC. The rearrangement joins TRBV6-5 to TRBJ2-7, with a tentative D call TRBD1 (7 bases). Germline V CDR1 and CDR2: MNHEY, SVGAGI. V was clipped by 8 bases and J by 0 bases, with 17 bases between them. The CDR3 runs 15 residues.

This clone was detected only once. For the CDR3, the DNA is TGTGCCAGCGGCTATAGCGGTGGCACAGATACGCAGTATTTT. This translates into CASGYSGGTDTQYF. This chain links TRBV2 with TRBJ2-3; perhaps TRBD2 as D (6 bases). CDR1 is SNHLY and CDR2 is FYNNEI in the germline V gene. This CDR3 region has 14 residues. V was cut by 8 bases and J by 1 base, with 13 bases left in between.

The CDR3 here is CASTTESSYEQYF. As DNA, the CDR3 is TGTGCCAGCACTACAGAGAGCTCCTACGAGCAGTACTTC. The rearrangement links TRBV6-1 to TRBJ2-7; D is uncertain. CDR1 and CDR2 (germline): MNHNS, SASEGT. The length of the CDR3 is 13 residues. V lost 7 bases to trimming and J lost 0 bases, with 10 bases between them.

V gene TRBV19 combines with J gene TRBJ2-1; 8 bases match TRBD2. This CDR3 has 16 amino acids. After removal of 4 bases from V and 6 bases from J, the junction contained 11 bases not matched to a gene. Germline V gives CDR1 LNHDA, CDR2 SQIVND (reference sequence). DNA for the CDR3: TGTGCCAGTAGTACCGGCCCGCGGGGGGTCGGCAATGAGCAGTTCTTC. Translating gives CASSTGPRGVGNEQFF.

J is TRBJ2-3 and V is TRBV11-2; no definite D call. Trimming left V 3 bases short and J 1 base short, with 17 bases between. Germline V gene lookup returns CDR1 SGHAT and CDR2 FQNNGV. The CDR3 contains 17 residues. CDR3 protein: CASSFAAGRMGTDTQYF. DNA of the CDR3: TGTGCCAGCAGCTTTGCGGCTGGCAGGATGGGCACAGATACGCAGTATTTT. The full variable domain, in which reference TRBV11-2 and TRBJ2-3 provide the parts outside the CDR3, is EAGVAQSPRYKIIEKRQSVAFWCNPISGHATLYWYQQILGQGPKLLIQFQNNGVVDDSQLPKDRFSAERLKGVDSTLKIQPAKLEDSAVYLCASSFAAGRMGTDTQYFGPGTRLTVL.

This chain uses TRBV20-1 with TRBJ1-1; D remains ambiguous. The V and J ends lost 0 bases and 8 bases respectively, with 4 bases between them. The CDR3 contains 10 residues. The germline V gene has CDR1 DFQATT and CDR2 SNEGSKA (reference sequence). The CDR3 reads CSARDEEAFF. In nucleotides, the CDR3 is TGCAGTGCTAGAGACGAAGAAGCTTTCTTT.

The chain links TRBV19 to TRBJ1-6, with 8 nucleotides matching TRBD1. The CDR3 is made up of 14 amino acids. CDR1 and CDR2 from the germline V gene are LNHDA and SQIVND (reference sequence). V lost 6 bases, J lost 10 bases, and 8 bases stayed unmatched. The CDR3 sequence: CASSQTGERSPLHF. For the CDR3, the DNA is TGTGCCAGTAGCCAGACAGGGGAAAGATCACCCCTCCACTTT.

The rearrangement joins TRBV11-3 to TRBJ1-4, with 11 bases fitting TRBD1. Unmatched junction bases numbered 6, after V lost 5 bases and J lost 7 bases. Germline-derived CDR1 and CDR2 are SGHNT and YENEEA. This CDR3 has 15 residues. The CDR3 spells CASSAAGTGGEKLFF. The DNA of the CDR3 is TGTGCCAGCAGCGCGGCCGGGACAGGGGGTGAAAAACTGTTTTTT.

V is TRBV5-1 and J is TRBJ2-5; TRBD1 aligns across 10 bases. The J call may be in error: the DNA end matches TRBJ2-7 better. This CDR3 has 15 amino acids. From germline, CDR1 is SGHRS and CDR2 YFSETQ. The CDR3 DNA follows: TGCGCCAGCAGCCGAACCGGGACAGGGGCAGGCGAGCAGTACTTC. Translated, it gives CASSRTGTGAGEQYF.

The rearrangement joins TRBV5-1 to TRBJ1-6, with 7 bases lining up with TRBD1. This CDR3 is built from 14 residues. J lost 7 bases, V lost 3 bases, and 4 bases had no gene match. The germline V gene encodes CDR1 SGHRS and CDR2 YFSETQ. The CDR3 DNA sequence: TGCGCCAGCAGCTCGGAGGGGGCGAATTCACCCCTCCACTTT. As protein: CASSSEGANSPLHF.

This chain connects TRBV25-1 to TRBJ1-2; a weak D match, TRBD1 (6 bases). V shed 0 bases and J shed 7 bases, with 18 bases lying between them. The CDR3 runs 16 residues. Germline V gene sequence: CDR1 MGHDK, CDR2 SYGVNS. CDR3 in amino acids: CASSEYGPGARGGYTF. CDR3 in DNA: TGTGCCAGCAGTGAATATGGGCCGGGGGCGAGGGGTGGCTACACCTTC.

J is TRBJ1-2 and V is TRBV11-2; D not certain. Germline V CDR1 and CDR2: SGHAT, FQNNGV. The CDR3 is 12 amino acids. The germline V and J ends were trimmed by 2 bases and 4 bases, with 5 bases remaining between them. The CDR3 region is CASSLSTYGYTF. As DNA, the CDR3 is TGTGCCAGCAGCTTATCCACCTATGGCTACACCTTC.

CDR3 amino acids: CASSLAPWLNTIYF. The DNA for the CDR3 is TGTGCCAGCAGCTTGGCCCCTTGGCTGAACACCATATATTTT. This rearrangement joins TRBV5-8 to TRBJ1-3, with D uncertain. Per the germline V gene, CDR1 is SGHTS and CDR2 is YDEGEE. The V end lost 0 bases, the J end lost 7 bases, and 11 bases lay between the germline ends. The CDR3 runs 14 residues. The full variable domain, in which reference TRBV5-8 and TRBJ1-3 provide the parts outside the CDR3, is EAGVTQSPTHLIKTRGQQATLRCSPISGHTSVYWYQQALGLGLQFLLWYDEGEERNRGNFPPRFSGRQFPNYSSELNVNALELEDSALYLCASSLAPWLNTIYFGEGSWLTVV.